This passage covers 14 T cell receptor beta chains from one sample sequenced in a study of molecular identifiers for immune sequencing clone quantification. TCRdb ran MiXCR on the PCR reads and lists one entry per CDR3 protein. The repertoire includes about 300,000 distinct CDR3 sequences, about 22% of them detected once, and more than 0.8% sits in the top ten. The sample taken for sequencing was naive CD8+ T cells from blood, with Jurkat cell RNA spiked in. Subset reported: FACS-sorted CD8+CD4-CCR7+CD45RA+ naive T cells. The receptors derive from a human donor in good health. Some libraries in this study had Jurkat cell RNA spiked in.

The rearrangement uses TRBV5-1 and TRBJ2-1; TRBD2 aligns across 10 bases. Germline loops: CDR1 SGHRS, CDR2 YFSETQ. The CDR3 consists of 17 residues. Losses at the gene ends were 0 bases for V and 2 bases for J; bases not matched to a gene: 5. This CDR3 reads CASSLDTSGNAYNEQFF. The CDR3 nucleotides are TGCGCCAGCAGCTTGGATACTAGCGGGAATGCCTACAATGAGCAGTTCTTC.

This clonotype was observed at least ten times. Compared with germline, one end of the junction differs, possibly owing to a read error. The chain employs TRBV19 and TRBJ1-1; D is unresolved. CDR3 length: 12 residues. CDR1 is LNHDA, CDR2 SQIVND, per germline (reference sequence). The DNA for the CDR3 is TGTGCTAGTAGTCCCGGATGGGCTGAAGCTTTCTTT. It translates to CASSPGWAEAFF.

This clonotype was picked up many times. The chain employs TRBV13 and TRBJ1-3; possibly TRBD1 for D (5 bases). The CDR3 extends over 16 amino acids. CDR1 and CDR2 (germline): PRHDT, FYEKMQ (reference sequence). Trimming removed 3 bases at V and 0 bases at J, with 12 bases between. The CDR3 DNA is TGTGCCAGCAGCTTTAACAGGCAAAGCTCTGGAAACACCATATATTTT. It codes for CASSFNRQSSGNTIYF.

The sample holds many counts of this clonotype. CDR3 coding DNA: TGTGCCAGCAGCCCTGGGGGAGAGCACACCGGGGAGCTGTTTTTT. Encoded protein: CASSPGGEHTGELFF. The chain uses TRBV9 and TRBJ2-2; D tentatively reads TRBD1 or TRBD2 (5 bases each). V lost 4 bases, J lost 3 bases, and 13 bases lay in between. In germline, CDR1 is SGDLS, CDR2 YYNGEE. There are 15 residues in the CDR3.

The gene calls are TRBV30 and TRBJ2-3, with 7 positions matching TRBD1. CDR3 length equals 13 residues. Germline V gene data show CDR1 as GTSNPN and CDR2 as SVGIG (reference sequence). The V and J ends lost 7 bases and 2 bases, in that order; junction bases with no gene match: 6. CDR3 in amino acids: CALQGINTDTQYF. The CDR3 DNA sequence: TGTGCCTTACAGGGGATTAACACAGATACGCAGTATTTT.

This clonotype has a single count. A much more abundant neighbour one base away suggests this may be a read error. The J gene is TRBJ2-3, the V gene TRBV7-9; D remains ambiguous. Germline V gives CDR1 SEHNR, CDR2 FQNEAQ (reference sequence). This CDR3 has 12 amino acids. The DNA for the CDR3 is TGTACCAGCAGAACCCCCGCAGATACGCAGTATTTT. Protein product: CTSRTPADTQYF.

Ten or more counts support this clonotype. The rearrangement joins TRBV6-2 or TRBV6-3 to TRBJ1-3; D remains ambiguous. V shed 5 bases and J shed 0 bases, with 11 bases lying between them. This CDR3 is 15 amino acids long. Germline values: CDR1 MNHEY, CDR2 SVGEGT. CDR3 amino acids: CASSHGRSSGNTIYF. The CDR3 DNA sequence: TGTGCCAGCAGTCACGGACGTTCCTCTGGAAACACCATATATTTT.

This clonotype was detected ten times or more. The chain is built from TRBV14 and TRBJ2-2; the D is unclear. The CDR3 has 14 residues. With 0 bases removed from V and 4 bases from J, the gap between germline ends came to 6 bases. Germline CDR1 SGHDN, CDR2 FVKESK. In DNA, the CDR3 is TGTGCCAGCAGCCAAGATCGGTCCACCGGGGAGCTGTTTTTT. Protein: CASSQDRSTGELFF. The variable domain in full, with the rest retrieved from reference TRBV14 and TRBJ2-2, is EAGVTQFPSHSVIEKGQTVTLRCDPISGHDNLYWYRRVMGKEIKFLLHFVKESKQDESGMPNNRFLAERTGGTYSTLKVQPAELEDSGVYFCASSQDRSTGELFFGEGSRLTVL.

About this clonotype itself: It may be a read error: a sequence one base away is much more abundant. A read error is likely, as this CDR3 ends without the conserved phenylalanine or tryptophan. The chain employs TRBV7-2 and TRBJ1-1; 8 bases align to TRBD1. The V gene's germline CDR1 is SGHTA and CDR2 FQGNSA. This CDR3 is built from 18 residues. Trimming took 4 bases from V and 5 from J; bases not matched to a gene: 18. The CDR3 region is CASSSRIKTGAKGTEAFL. The CDR3 nucleotides read TGTGCCAGCAGCTCGCGAATTAAGACAGGGGCGAAGGGGACTGAAGCTTTCCTT.

The chain is built from TRBV6-5 and TRBJ2-2, with 9 bases matching TRBD2. The CDR3 sequence is 17 residues long. From germline, CDR1 is MNHEY and CDR2 SVGAGI. The V and J ends lost 0 bases and 5 bases, in that order; junction bases with no gene match: 7. CDR3 coding DNA: TGTGCCAGCAGTTACTCGATAGGGCTAGCGGGAACCGGGGAGCTGTTTTTT. It codes for CASSYSIGLAGTGELFF.

This clonotype was counted many times. This rearrangement joins TRBV6-1 to TRBJ2-3, with 11 positions matching TRBD2. V trimming: 7 bases; J trimming: 2 bases; junction bases outside the gene matches: 8. Germline V gives CDR1 MNHNS, CDR2 SASEGT. The CDR3 totals 16 residues. CDR3 sequence: CASTFPGLAVTDTQYF. In DNA form, the CDR3 reads TGTGCCAGCACCTTCCCGGGACTAGCGGTCACAGATACGCAGTATTTT.

The chain combines TRBV6-5 with TRBJ1-5; perhaps TRBD1 as D (6 bases). Germline V gives CDR1 MNHEY, CDR2 SVGAGI. This CDR3 has 19 residues. The V end lost 3 bases, the J end lost 1 base, and 22 bases lay between the germline ends. The CDR3 DNA reads as TGTGCCAGCAGTTATCCGAGTGGGGGGGCCCGAGAAAGCAATCAGCCCCAGCATTTT. It is translated as CASSYPSGGARESNQPQHF.

The V call is TRBV25-1, the J call TRBJ1-1; 7 bases fit TRBD1. The CDR3 is 13 residues long. Germline V gene sequence: CDR1 MGHDK, CDR2 SYGVNS. The V gene end was trimmed by 6 bases and the J gene end by 6 bases; junction bases not matched to a gene: 7. In nucleotides, the CDR3 is TGTGCCAGCAGGCTTGGAGGGGGCTCTGAAGCTTTCTTT. Translated: CASRLGGGSEAFF.

This clonotype has a count of ten or more. The rearrangement joins TRBV7-9 to TRBJ1-1; possibly TRBD1 for D (6 bases). The germline V gene encodes CDR1 SEHNR and CDR2 FQNEAQ (reference sequence). This CDR3 comprises 14 residues. Trimming took off 7 bases at V and 0 bases at J, with 12 bases between the two ends. For the CDR3, the DNA is TGTGCCAGCATTGAGACAGGCATGAACACTGAAGCTTTCTTT. This encodes CASIETGMNTEAFF. The full variable domain, rest sourced from reference TRBV7-9 and TRBJ1-1, is DTGVSQNPRHKITKRGQNVTFRCDPISEHNRLYWYRQTLGQGPEFLTYFQNEAQLEKSRLLSDRFSAERPKGSFSTLEIQRTEQGDSAMYLCASIETGMNTEAFFGQGTRLTVV.